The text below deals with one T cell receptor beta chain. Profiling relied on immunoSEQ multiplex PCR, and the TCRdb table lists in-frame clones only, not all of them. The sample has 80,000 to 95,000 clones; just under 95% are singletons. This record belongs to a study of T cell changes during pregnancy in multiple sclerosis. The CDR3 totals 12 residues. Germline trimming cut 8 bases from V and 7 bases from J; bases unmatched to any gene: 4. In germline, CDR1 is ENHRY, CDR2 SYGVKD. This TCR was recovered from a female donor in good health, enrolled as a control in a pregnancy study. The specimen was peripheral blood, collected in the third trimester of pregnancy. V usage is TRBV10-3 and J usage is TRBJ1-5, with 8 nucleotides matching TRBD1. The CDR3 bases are TGTGCCATCGGGACAGGAGAGCAGCCCCAGCATTTT. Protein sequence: CAIGTGEQPQHF.